These T cell receptor beta chains were read from a single sample in a study of a mutant IDH1 vaccine in newly diagnosed glioma. No cognate antigen is known for these TCRs. TCRdb's copy holds only in-frame clones and misses some; the assay was immunoSEQ multiplex PCR. The sample has tens of thousands of clones; roughly 80% are singletons. The sample was PBMCs, taken from a glioma patient whose treatment included an IDH1 peptide vaccine. The receptors derive from a man aged 35 to 55 with glioma. Some clones in this sample may be carry-over from other donors' samples. Each CDR3 is given with its conserved first and last residue. A D gene is named only where the DNA matches it firmly. Clone size is not always given. Where it is, it says once, few, many or a class for expanded clones.

D gene	clone size	V gene	J gene	CDR3 protein	CDR3 DNA
TRBD1	-	TRBV7-6	TRBJ2-2	CASKTDEGAITGELFF	TGTGCCAGCAAAACCGACGAGGGGGCGATCACCGGGGAGCTGTTTTTT
-	-	TRBV28	TRBJ1-2	CASSPPGLYGYTF	TGTGCCAGCAGTCCCCCGGGATTATATGGCTACACCTTC
-	-	TRBV6-6	TRBJ2-7	CASSHRDVSPYF	TGTGCCAGCAGCCACCGGGATGTGAGTCCGTACTTC
-	-	TRBV30	TRBJ1-3	CAWSGTTLSNTIYF	TGTGCCTGGAGTGGAACCACCTTGAGCAACACCATATATTTT
-	-	TRBV19	TRBJ1-1	CASTPGRASTEAFF	TGTGCCAGTACCCCGGGTAGAGCGAGCACTGAAGCTTTCTTT
-	-	TRBV4-3	TRBJ1-3	CASSQDGPGSWDTIYF	TGCGCCAGCAGCCAAGATGGTCCGGGCTCTTGGGACACCATATATTTT
-	-	TRBV19	TRBJ2-5	CASSMQGLWQETQYF	TGTGCCAGTAGTATGCAGGGTTTGTGGCAAGAGACCCAGTACTTC
-	medium-sized	TRBV30	TRBJ1-5	CAWGRVGDQPQHF	TGTGCCTGGGGGAGGGTAGGGGATCAGCCCCAGCATTTT
-	-	TRBV19	TRBJ2-7	CASSNLYEQYF	TGTGCCAGTAGTAACCTCTACGAGCAGTACTTC
TRBD1	-	TRBV7-9	TRBJ2-7	CATSFSDRAWEQYF	TGTGCCACCAGCTTCTCGGACAGGGCTTGGGAGCAGTACTTC
TRBD1	-	TRBV7-6	TRBJ1-1	CASSLGRNRGFNTEAFF	TGTGCCAGCAGCTTAGGGCGGAACAGGGGGTTCAACACTGAAGCTTTCTTT
TRBD2	-	TRBV5-1	TRBJ2-5	CASSPGTSGAQETQYF	TGCGCCAGCAGCCCAGGGACTAGCGGGGCACAAGAGACCCAGTACTTC
TRBD1	few	TRBV9	TRBJ1-1	CASSVRDRWNTEAFF	TGTGCCAGCAGCGTGAGGGACAGGTGGAACACTGAAGCTTTCTTT
-	-	TRBV19	TRBJ2-2	CASTQGLRPGELFF	TGTGCCAGTACGCAGGGGTTGCGTCCCGGGGAGCTGTTTTTT
-	-	TRBV6-4	TRBJ2-5	CASARRGGETQYF	TGTGCCAGCGCCCGAAGGGGAGGTGAGACCCAGTACTTC
-	few	TRBV5-4	TRBJ2-6	CASSFWSGANVLTF	TGTGCCAGCAGCTTTTGGTCTGGGGCCAACGTCCTGACTTTC
-	-	TRBV19	TRBJ1-5	CASRGSGHSNQPQHF	TGTGCCAGTAGAGGAAGCGGCCACAGCAATCAGCCCCAGCATTTT